These 12 T cell receptor beta chains came from one sample sequenced in a study of OX40 agonist ivuxolimab in advanced cancers. Profiling relied on immunoSEQ multiplex PCR, and the TCRdb table lists in-frame clones only, not all of them. The table lists about 36,000 clones, around 80% of them singletons. Sequencing was performed on CD4+ or CD8+ T cells sorted from blood, taken in a trial of the OX40 agonist ivuxolimab. The receptors derive from an adult with an advanced solid tumor such as melanoma, head and neck, liver or kidney cancer.

The V and J genes are TRBV30 and TRBJ1-4; maybe TRBD1 (5 bases). Germline V lookup: CDR1 GTSNPN, CDR2 SVGIG (reference sequence). CDR3 length equals 16 residues. Trimming removed 5 bases from V and 0 bases from J, with 16 bases in between. CDR3 sequence (DNA): TGTGCCTGGGGAATAGGGGTTTTTACAACTAATGAAAAACTGTTTTTT. Translating gives CAWGIGVFTTNEKLFF.

This chain links TRBV27 with TRBJ2-7; a possible D gene is TRBD1 (6 bases). V was pared by 5 bases and J by 2 bases, with 13 bases between. Looked up from germline, CDR1 is MNHEY and CDR2 is SMNVEV (reference sequence). This CDR3 has 14 residues. CDR3 amino acids: CASSVSGATYEQYF. DNA of the CDR3: TGTGCCAGCAGTGTTTCAGGGGCGACCTACGAGCAGTACTTC.

This chain joins TRBV25-1 and TRBJ2-1; either TRBD1 or TRBD2 may supply D (6 bases each). Per the germline V gene, CDR1 is MGHDK and CDR2 is SYGVNS. V dropped 2 bases and J dropped 9 bases, with 8 bases sitting between them. This CDR3 has 12 residues. CDR3 region: CASSEKGGEQFF. The DNA for the CDR3 is TGTGCCAGCAGTGAAAAGGGGGGTGAGCAGTTCTTC.

V gene TRBV29-1 combines with J gene TRBJ2-7, with 8 nucleotides matching TRBD2. V trimming: 7 bases; J trimming: 3 bases; junction bases outside the gene matches: 5. The germline V gene encodes CDR1 SQVTM and CDR2 ANQGSEA. The CDR3 spans 12 residues. The CDR3 here is CSASGPLYEQYF. The CDR3 nucleotides read TGCAGCGCTAGCGGGCCGCTCTACGAGCAGTACTTC.

The V call is TRBV5-8, the J call TRBJ1-6, with TRBD1 as a possible D gene (6 bases). Germline loops: CDR1 SGHTS, CDR2 YDEGEE. V shed 1 base and J shed 10 bases, with 15 bases lying between them. This CDR3 is 15 amino acids long. CDR3: CASSLLGGINSPLHF. The CDR3 nucleotides are TGTGCCAGCAGCTTGCTAGGGGGTATTAACTCACCCCTCCACTTT.

The genes are TRBV5-6 and TRBJ2-5, with a tentative D call TRBD1 (6 bases). The CDR3 is 14 residues long. V was trimmed by 7 bases and J by 2 bases, leaving 15 bases between them. Germline assignment: CDR1 SGHDT and CDR2 YYEEEE. CDR3 residues: CASCLWTAQETQYF. In nucleotides, the CDR3 is TGTGCCAGCTGTCTCTGGACAGCACAAGAGACCCAGTACTTC.

A few counts support this clone. The V call is TRBV11-3, the J call TRBJ2-3; TRBD2 agrees at 13 bases. Per germline, CDR1 SGHNT and CDR2 YENEEA. After removal of 6 bases from V and 4 bases from J, the junction contained 10 bases not matched to a gene. There are 17 residues in the CDR3. CDR3 in amino acids: CASSSELAGGPPDTQYF. The CDR3 DNA follows: TGTGCCAGCAGTTCAGAACTAGCGGGGGGGCCCCCAGATACGCAGTATTTT. Supplemented by reference TRBV11-3 and TRBJ2-3, the full variable domain reads EAGVVQSPRYKIIEKKQPVAFWCNPISGHNTLYWYLQNLGQGPELLIRYENEEAVDDSQLPKDRFSAERLKGVDSTLKIQPAELGDSAVYLCASSSELAGGPPDTQYFGPGTRLTVL.

The chain has TRBV29-1 and TRBJ2-7; weak D call: TRBD2 (5 bases). CDR3 length: 13 amino acids. Trimming cost V 6 bases and J 0 bases, with 12 bases left between them. Germline values: CDR1 SQVTM, CDR2 ANQGSEA. CDR3 amino acids: CSVRPGVSYEQYF. CDR3 in DNA: TGCAGCGTCCGACCCGGGGTCTCCTACGAGCAGTACTTC.

Sample share makes this clone medium-sized (0.01 to 0.1%). This rearrangement joins TRBV5-1 to TRBJ1-1; unclear D gene. Germline V gene sequence: CDR1 SGHRS, CDR2 YFSETQ. The length of the CDR3 is 13 residues. V lost 1 base and J lost 7, with 11 bases in between. DNA for the CDR3: TGCGCCAGCAGCTTGATCCGGTGGGATGAAGCTTTCTTT. Translated, it gives CASSLIRWDEAFF.

V usage is TRBV9 and J usage is TRBJ2-3; 10 nucleotides agree with TRBD2. The V gene end was trimmed by 3 bases and the J gene end by 4 bases; junction bases not matched to a gene: 8. The CDR3 runs to 16 residues. CDR1 is SGDLS, CDR2 YYNGEE, per germline. The CDR3 nucleotides are TGTGCCAGCAGCGAGAACCGACTAGCGGGCTCAGATACGCAGTATTTT. It translates to CASSENRLAGSDTQYF. The complete variable domain, with remaining parts taken from reference TRBV9 and TRBJ2-3, reads DSGVTQTPKHLITATGQRVTLRCSPRSGDLSVYWYQQSLDQGLQFLIQYYNGEERAKGNILERFSAQQFPDLHSELNLSSLELGDSALYFCASSENRLAGSDTQYFGPGTRLTVL.

As DNA, the CDR3 is TGCGCCAGCAGCACCCGGACTAGCGGGGAACTTGAGCAGTACTTC. Protein sequence: CASSTRTSGELEQYF. The rearrangement joins TRBV4-3 to TRBJ2-7; 12 bases align to TRBD2. The germline V gene has CDR1 LGHNA and CDR2 YSLEER. The V gene end was trimmed by 5 bases and the J gene end by 7 bases; junction bases not matched to a gene: 9. The CDR3 runs 15 residues.

This clone was detected only once. V usage is TRBV4-1 and J usage is TRBJ2-7; D perhaps matches TRBD1 (6 bases). There are 14 residues in the CDR3. Germline lookup yields CDR1 MGHRA and CDR2 YSYEKL. V lost 1 base to trimming and J lost 5 bases, with 12 bases between them. For the CDR3, the DNA is TGCGCCAGCAGCCAAGTGAACAGGGAGCACGAGCAGTACTTC. It is translated as CASSQVNREHEQYF.